Listed here is a single T cell receptor beta chain. Trimming removed 4 bases from V and 6 bases from J; junction bases left unmatched: 12. This CDR3 is built from 16 residues. The germline gives CDR1 MNHNS, CDR2 SASEGT. In the source study's methods: The assay estimated nucleated cells by amplifying reference gene primers. Measured with immunoSEQ multiplex PCR; TCRdb has only the in-frame clones, and not every one. That table is the source of V, J and clone size, and D and trimming were worked out from the DNA. The repertoire holds 100,000 to 150,000 clones, with 79% as singletons. This entry is derived from a study of blood T cell repertoires in COVID-19. Study-wide background: The United States, Italy and Spain supplied acute and convalescent COVID-19 samples.

The specimen sequenced was peripheral blood. V usage is TRBV6-1 and J usage is TRBJ1-2; 9 bases align to TRBD1. This TCR derives from a man aged 35-49 years with active or convalescent COVID-19. CDR3 DNA: TGTGCCAGCAGTGGTGAGGGGGGACAGGGCGGTCATGGCTACACCTTC. It yields the protein CASSGEGGQGGHGYTF.